The 15 T cell receptor beta chains given below trace back to one sample, sequenced in a study of CD8+CD57+ T cells in acquired aplastic anemia. Profiling that covered TCR beta VDJ and CDR3 relied on genomic DNA as its template. TCRdb recomputed calls from the reads with MiXCR, one row per CDR3 protein. Among about 400,000 distinct CDR3 sequences, 65% to 80% were seen once, and the ten largest hold under 4.5%. Material: sorted CD4+, CD8+, or CD8+CD57+ T cells (not recorded which) from PBMCs. All receptors derive from a human donor in good health, serving as a control.

This clonotype is a singleton in its sample. The chain employs TRBV7-9 and TRBJ1-6; no clear D. Germline-derived CDR1 and CDR2 are SEHNR and FQNEAQ (reference sequence). Trimming cost V 5 bases and J 9 bases, with 14 bases left between them. CDR3 length: 14 amino acids. CDR3 coding DNA: TGTGCCAGCAGCCCACAATGGGGTGGTTCACCCCTCCACTTT. Its translation: CASSPQWGGSPLHF.

The sample holds a few counts of this clonotype. The chain carries TRBV19 and TRBJ2-7; 13 bases match TRBD2. Losses at the gene ends were 7 bases for V and 5 bases for J; bases not matched to a gene: 2. CDR3 length: 13 amino acids. From germline, CDR1 is LNHDA and CDR2 SQIVND (reference sequence). The chain's CDR3 is CASTGLAGNEQYV. CDR3 nucleotide sequence: TGTGCCAGTACGGGACTAGCGGGGAACGAGCAGTACGTC.

This clonotype was seen a few times. The chain couples TRBV27 to TRBJ1-1, with a tentative D call TRBD1 (6 bases). V was trimmed by 3 bases and J by 6 bases, leaving 11 bases between them. The CDR3 extends over 13 amino acids. Germline values: CDR1 MNHEY, CDR2 SMNVEV (reference sequence). In nucleotides, the CDR3 is TGTGCCAGCAGTTTTCTAGGGGGTCCTGAAGCTTTCTTT. Amino acids: CASSFLGGPEAFF.

On this clonotype itself: Compared with germline, one end of the junction differs, possibly owing to a read error. The V gene is TRBV5-1, the J gene TRBJ2-3, with D perhaps matching TRBD1 or TRBD2 (7 bases each). The CDR3 totals 17 residues. Per germline, CDR1 SGHRS and CDR2 YFSETQ. The chain's CDR3 is CASSTVQGGGFTDTQYF. In DNA form, the CDR3 reads TGTGCCAGCAGCACGGTGCAGGGGGGGGGATTCACAGATACGCAGTATTTT.

This clonotype was picked up many times. The chain is built from TRBV5-8 and TRBJ2-3, with TRBD1 identical over 8 bases. Germline V gene lookup returns CDR1 SGHTS and CDR2 YDEGEE. This CDR3 contains 15 residues. V lost 4 bases to trimming and J lost 5 bases; unmatched junction nucleotides: 9. CDR3 DNA sequence: TGTGCCAGCAGCCAGAGGCCAGGGGGCGAAGATACGCAGTATTTT. This codes for CASSQRPGGEDTQYF.

Remarks on this clonotype: At one of its ends the junction is not consistent with the germline gene, which may arise from a read error. The V gene is TRBV2, the J gene TRBJ2-7; a possible D gene is TRBD2 (7 bases). This CDR3 has 17 residues. The germline CDR1 and CDR2 sequences are SNHLY and FYNNEI. CDR3 sequence reads: CASSGPLGGLGEKLLFF. The CDR3 nucleotides are TGTGCCAGCAGTGGTCCTCTCGGGGGGCTCGGTGAAAAACTGCTTTTCTTC.

This clonotype was counted many times. The J gene is TRBJ1-1, the V gene TRBV7-8; no firm D call. The CDR3 runs to 11 residues. V dropped 8 bases and J dropped 7 bases, with 11 bases sitting between them. CDR1 is SGHVS and CDR2 is FQNEAQ in the germline V gene. In nucleotides, the CDR3 is TGTGCCAGCCCCCTGGAGAGTGAAGCTTTCTTT. Amino acid sequence: CASPLESEAFF.

The gene calls are TRBV5-4 and TRBJ2-1; no reliable D call. The CDR3 loop spans 12 amino acids. Per the germline V gene, CDR1 is SGHNT and CDR2 is YYREEE (reference sequence). The V and J ends lost 3 bases and 10 bases respectively, with 11 bases between them. CDR3 in DNA: TGTGCCAGCAGCTCGTCCCTAAACGAGCAGTTCTTC. The encoded protein is CASSSSLNEQFF.

In its sample, this clonotype was seen many times. The V gene is TRBV7-2, the J gene TRBJ2-3, with D perhaps TRBD1 (5 bases). CDR3 size: 15 residues. V was trimmed by 5 bases and J by 1 base, leaving 13 bases between them. CDR1 SGHTA and CDR2 FQGNSA come from the germline V gene. The DNA of the CDR3 is TGTGCCAGCAGCCTCGCAGGGCCGGGCACAGATACGCAGTATTTT. It translates to CASSLAGPGTDTQYF.

This chain links TRBV9 with TRBJ1-1; 9 bases fit TRBD1. The ends lost 0 bases at V and 3 bases at J; junction bases unmatched: 9. Germline assignment: CDR1 SGDLS and CDR2 YYNGEE. This CDR3 region has 17 residues. The CDR3 bases are TGTGCCAGCAGCGTAGAGGGGACAGGGAGAGGGTACACTGAAGCTTTCTTT. Encoded protein: CASSVEGTGRGYTEAFF.

The count of this clonotype is one. This chain links TRBV7-2 with TRBJ1-5, with D possibly TRBD1 on 5 matching bases. The V end lost 5 bases, the J end lost 12 bases, and 26 bases lay between the germline ends. Germline V lookup: CDR1 SGHTA, CDR2 FQGNSA. The CDR3 is 16 residues long. The CDR3, as DNA: TGTGCCAGCAGCCGCGGACTAGCGGAGGGGACCCAGTACCAGCATTTT. Translating gives CASSRGLAEGTQYQHF.

Points on this clonotype: This may come from a read error, since a much larger clone is one base off. CDR3 residues: CASSFLQGAGVIQYF. CDR3 nucleotides: TGTGCCAGCAGCTTTCTACAGGGGGCAGGAGTCATTCAGTACTTC. The chain employs TRBV24-1 and TRBJ2-4; TRBD1 matches 9 bases. CDR1 and CDR2 (germline): KGHDR, SFDVKD. V lost 11 bases to trimming and J lost 9 bases; unmatched junction nucleotides: 16. The CDR3 is 15 amino acids.

On this clonotype itself: In this CDR3 the conserved last residue, phenylalanine or tryptophan, is missing, so a read error is likely. The DNA is left out, because the CDR3 cannot be placed on it with certainty; the CDR3 is given as TCRdb lists it. This chain joins TRBV2 and TRBJ2-5; no check of the table's D call, TRBD1, against the DNA was made. Both ends counted, the CDR3 spans 15 residues. CDR1 and CDR2 from the germline V gene are SNHLY and FYNNEI. CDR3 sequence: CASRSDRDAHLNQCN.

This clonotype was seen at least ten times. This chain uses TRBV4-3 with TRBJ2-7; TRBD1 agrees at 10 bases. From germline, CDR1 is LGHNA and CDR2 YSLEER. J was trimmed by 5 bases and V by 4 bases; bases with no gene match: 8. This CDR3 contains 15 residues. In nucleotides, the CDR3 is TGCGCCAGCAGCCCGGGGACAGGGGTAGCCGACGAGCAGTACTTC. Amino acids: CASSPGTGVADEQYF.

This clonotype was detected once. One end of the junction does not line up with germline, which may come from a read error. The chain recombines TRBV7-2 with TRBJ1-6; 7 nucleotides align to TRBD1. The CDR3 is made up of 14 amino acids. Germline V gene sequence: CDR1 SGHTA, CDR2 FQGNSA. CDR3 sequence (DNA): TGTGCCAGCACCCGAGGGGGCTATAATTCACCCCACCACTTT. Protein: CASTRGGYNSPHHF. Supplemented by reference TRBV7-2 and TRBJ1-6, the full variable domain reads GAGVSQSPSNKVTEKGKDVELRCDPISGHTALYWYRQSLGQGLEFLIYFQGNSAPDKSGLPSDRFSAERTGGSVSTLTIQRTQQEDSAVYLCASTRGGYNSPHHFGNGTRLTVT.